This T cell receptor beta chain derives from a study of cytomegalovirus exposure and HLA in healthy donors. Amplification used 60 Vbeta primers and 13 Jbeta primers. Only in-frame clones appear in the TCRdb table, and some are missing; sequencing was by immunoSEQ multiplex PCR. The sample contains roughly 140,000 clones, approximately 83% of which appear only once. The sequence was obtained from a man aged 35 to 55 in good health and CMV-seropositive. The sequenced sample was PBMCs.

DNA of the CDR3: TGTGCCAGCAGTCCCGCTCCGCCTCTAGCTAATGAAAAACTGTTTTTT. Amino acids: CASSPAPPLANEKLFF. V usage is TRBV5-4 and J usage is TRBJ1-4, with D hard to call. V was pared by 5 bases and J by 3 bases, with 17 bases between. Germline V lookup: CDR1 SGHNT, CDR2 YYREEE (reference sequence). The CDR3 length is 16 residues.